The following is a TCR beta chain sequence with its context. Its antigen is as yet unknown. The sample belongs to a study of cytomegalovirus exposure and HLA in healthy donors. The study's findings and limits: Most of the TCR beta V segments (in an earlier analysis) were productive either about 87% or about 30% of the time.

The primer mix had 60 Vbeta and 13 Jbeta primers. This table comes from immunoSEQ multiplex PCR, and its TCRdb copy is limited to in-frame clones, with some not included. Here the sample spans about 250,000 clones, just over 70% being singletons. After removal of 5 bases from V and 4 bases from J, the junction contained 3 bases not matched to a gene. The CDR3 spans 15 residues. Germline V CDR1 and CDR2: SGHVS, FNYEAQ. This receptor was taken from a female donor in good health and CMV-seronegative. Input material: PBMCs. V gene TRBV7-6 combines with J gene TRBJ2-2; 11 bases are shared with TRBD2. The CDR3 DNA reads as TGTGCCAGCAGCCAAACTAGCGGGAGCACCGGGGAGCTGTTTTTT. Translating it yields CASSQTSGSTGELFF.